A selection of T cell receptor beta chains follows, all from one sample in a study of CD8+ T cells in alopecia areata. Produced via immunoSEQ multiplex PCR; TCRdb's table is partial and in-frame only. This sample has under 130,000 clones, with 55% found just once. Sample: CD4+ T cells sorted from blood. The receptor source for this set is a human donor in good health. The CDR3 runs from the conserved cysteine through the conserved F or W. The D gene is left open where the match is weak.

d_gene,v_gene,CDR3aa
.,TRBV18,CASSPPVGAEQFF
.,TRBV28,CASSSTTSTDTQYF
.,TRBV6-1,CASSESGLTNQPQHF
.,TRBV7-6,CASSPDRRSGANVLTF
TRBD1,TRBV29-1,CSVGTGGTYGYTF
TRBD1,TRBV6-1,CASSDVGQGAYEQFF
.,TRBV5-4,CASSLYGTNNSPLHF
TRBD1,TRBV29-1,CSARDSSGANVLTF
TRBD1,TRBV7-9,CASSFSTGSTEAFF
TRBD1,TRBV30,CAWGGTGGLAF
.,TRBV30,CAWTALFVGYTF
TRBD2,TRBV7-2,CASSFSSGGNNEQFF
.,TRBV30,CAWSVTWTSPYGYTF
TRBD2,TRBV30,CAWSFTRTSGGEDEQFF
.,TRBV7-9,CASEETQYF
TRBD1,TRBV30,CAWAGTGNRKTQYF